This T cell receptor (beta chain) was sequenced in a study of cytomegalovirus exposure and HLA in healthy donors. The wider study: Clustering assigned 81% of the approximately 370 genotyped donors to the Caucasian-associated ancestry cluster. General observations from the study: Analysis performed later showed TCR beta chains linked to HLA being more clonally expanded than equally common others.

This clone was detected only once. Its antigen remains unknown. The same CDR3 is also encoded by other DNA sequences in this sample. The PCR used 60 Vbeta and 13 Jbeta primers. Sequencing used immunoSEQ multiplex PCR; TCRdb keeps in-frame clones, though not all of them. The sample carries about 160,000 clones, about 82% recorded once. Trimming shortened V by 4 bases and J by 6 bases, and 16 bases separated the two germline ends. The germline V gene encodes CDR1 SGHNT and CDR2 YYREEE (reference sequence). This CDR3 has 14 amino acids. The chain links TRBV5-4 to TRBJ1-2; TRBD1 might be the D (5 bases). Material: PBMCs. The sequence was obtained from a woman aged 25 to 45 in good health and CMV-seropositive. The CDR3 DNA is TGTGCCAGCAGCGCGACTTGGGGGGAGGATGGCTACACCTTC. Protein product: CASSATWGEDGYTF.